The 20 T cell receptor beta chains presented below share a single source sample, sequenced in a study of T cells after yellow fever vaccination. TCRdb re-analysed the 5' RACE reads in MiXCR, keeping a single row per CDR3 protein. The profile shows roughly 330,000 distinct CDR3 sequences, around 6.8% of them singletons. The sequencing here drew on PBMCs, taken more than 40 days after the first yellow fever vaccination. All receptors come from a man younger than 30 who received the YFV17D yellow fever vaccine.

The chain is built from TRBV28 and TRBJ2-4; D remains ambiguous. CDR1 is MDHEN, CDR2 SYDVKM, per germline. The ends were cut back, 6 bases at V and 0 bases at J, with 6 bases in the middle. The CDR3 totals 13 residues. CDR3 nucleotides: TGTGCCAGCAGATGGAAAGCCAAAAACATTCAGTACTTC. Its protein is CASRWKAKNIQYF.

The chain joins TRBV7-3 to TRBJ2-1; 10 bases line up with TRBD2. V trimming: 5 bases; J trimming: 6 bases; junction bases outside the gene matches: 16. CDR1 SGHTA and CDR2 FQGTGA come from the germline V gene. The CDR3 is 18 amino acids. The CDR3 loop is CASSVWAMERGGLNEQFF. DNA of the CDR3: TGTGCCAGCAGCGTATGGGCCATGGAGCGGGGGGGCCTCAATGAGCAGTTCTTC.

The CDR3 loop reads CASTWPSTGTGELFF. DNA of the CDR3: TGCGCCAGCACCTGGCCCTCTACAGGGACCGGGGAGCTGTTTTTT. The chain uses TRBV5-1 and TRBJ2-2; D perhaps matches TRBD1 (6 bases). Trimming shortened V by 6 bases and J by 5 bases, and 17 bases separated the two germline ends. CDR1 and CDR2 (germline): SGHRS, YFSETQ. This CDR3 region has 15 residues.

This clonotype was picked up a small number of times. This rearrangement joins TRBV11-3 to TRBJ2-3; D is possibly TRBD1 or TRBD2 (5 bases each). Germline V lookup: CDR1 SGHNT, CDR2 YENEEA. V lost 2 bases to trimming and J lost 1 base, with 19 bases between them. This CDR3 comprises 18 residues. The CDR3: CASSLFDPGPGGTDTQYF. For the CDR3, the DNA is TGTGCCAGCAGCTTATTTGACCCGGGACCTGGGGGCACAGATACGCAGTATTTT.

This clonotype was seen a few times. This CDR3 reads CASSPAYGELFF. The CDR3 DNA is TGTGCCAGCAGCCCAGCCTACGGGGAGCTGTTTTTT. The V call is TRBV7-9, the J call TRBJ2-2; D ambiguous. The CDR3 extends over 12 amino acids. Germline assignment: CDR1 SEHNR and CDR2 FQNEAQ (reference sequence). The V end was cut by 5 bases, the J end by 7 bases, with 8 bases between.

This clonotype was detected a few times. This chain uses TRBV7-9 with TRBJ1-3; tentative D call: TRBD1 (6 bases). Germline V gives CDR1 SEHNR, CDR2 FQNEAQ (reference sequence). The CDR3 runs 15 residues. Trimming left V 3 bases short and J 4 bases short, with 13 bases between. The chain's CDR3 is CASSFSGVYGNTIYF. As DNA, the CDR3 is TGTGCCAGCAGCTTTTCAGGGGTTTACGGAAACACCATATATTTT.

This clonotype was detected a few times. The genes are TRBV11-2 and TRBJ1-1, with 12 bases that match TRBD1. V gave up 5 bases and J gave up 5 bases; unmatched junction bases: 6. The CDR3 runs 15 residues. Germline V lookup: CDR1 SGHAT, CDR2 FQNNGV. The CDR3 spells CASSPGTGGWTEAFF. CDR3 nucleotides: TGTGCCAGCAGCCCGGGGACAGGGGGCTGGACTGAAGCTTTCTTT.

This clonotype was detected a few times. The chain carries TRBV7-2 and TRBJ1-1; D is undetermined. The germline V gene has CDR1 SGHTA and CDR2 FQGNSA. Trimming shortened V by 0 bases and J by 2 bases, and 10 bases separated the two germline ends. This CDR3 is built from 15 residues. CDR3 nucleotides: TGTGCCAGCAGCTTAGCCGGGAGCCTAAACACTGAAGCTTTCTTT. Amino acids: CASSLAGSLNTEAFF.

The sample holds a few counts of this clonotype. This chain uses TRBV7-6 with TRBJ2-5; D call uncertain. Per germline, CDR1 SGHVS and CDR2 FNYEAQ. This CDR3 comprises 14 residues. The V end was cut by 3 bases, the J end by 2 bases, with 10 bases between. The CDR3 coding sequence is TGTGCCAGCAGCTTCAGCACCTTTCAAGAGACCCAGTACTTC. Protein sequence: CASSFSTFQETQYF. The variable domain in full, completed from reference TRBV7-6 and TRBJ2-5, reads GAGVSQSPRYKVTKRGQDVALRCDPISGHVSLYWYRQALGQGPEFLTYFNYEAQQDKSGLPNDRFSAERPEGSISTLTIQRTEQRDSAMYRCASSFSTFQETQYFGPGTRLLVL.

This clonotype has ten or more counts. The chain couples TRBV10-3 to TRBJ2-2; no clear D. This CDR3 contains 11 residues. Germline CDR1 is ENHRY and CDR2 is SYGVKD. V was cut by 4 bases and J by 8 bases, with 5 bases left in between. The CDR3 DNA sequence: TGTGCCATCAGTGCTGTTGGGGAGCTGTTTTTT. Translated, it gives CAISAVGELFF.

This clonotype was recorded at least ten times. The chain has TRBV29-1 and TRBJ2-6; no definite D call. Trimming left V 0 bases short and J 0 bases short, with 9 bases between. The CDR3 covers 16 residues. Germline V gene data show CDR1 as SQVTM and CDR2 as ANQGSEA. CDR3 in amino acids: CSVEDSPSSGANVLTF. CDR3 in DNA: TGCAGCGTTGAAGATTCCCCGTCCTCTGGGGCCAACGTCCTGACTTTC. Full variable domain (remainder filled in from reference TRBV29-1 and TRBJ2-6): SAVISQKPSRDICQRGTSLTIQCQVDSQVTMMFWYRQQPGQSLTLIATANQGSEATYESGFVIDKFPISRPNLTFSTLTVSNMSPEDSSIYLCSVEDSPSSGANVLTFGAGSRLTVL.

This clonotype has only a few counts. CDR3 in amino acids: CSVVRLAGNNEQFF. DNA for the CDR3: TGCAGCGTTGTGAGGCTAGCGGGTAACAATGAGCAGTTCTTC. This chain joins TRBV29-1 and TRBJ2-1; TRBD2 agrees at 8 bases. V shed 4 bases, J shed 5 bases, and the junction held 7 bases outside the gene matches. The CDR3 covers 14 residues. Per germline, CDR1 SQVTM and CDR2 ANQGSEA.

This clonotype was recorded a few times. The CDR3 DNA reads TGCGCCAGCAGCCTTATGACAGGCACAGATACGCAGTATTTT. Its protein is CASSLMTGTDTQYF. This chain connects TRBV5-1 to TRBJ2-3; tentatively, D is TRBD1 (5 bases). Germline V gene sequence: CDR1 SGHRS, CDR2 YFSETQ. The CDR3 has 14 amino acids. Deletions cut 4 bases from V and 1 base from J, with 10 bases between.

This clonotype has more than one count but fewer than ten. The V call is TRBV5-1, the J call TRBJ1-1, with D tentatively TRBD1 (5 bases). Germline assignment: CDR1 SGHRS and CDR2 YFSETQ. With 7 bases removed from V and 1 base from J, the gap between germline ends came to 14 bases. The CDR3 contains 14 residues. The CDR3 here is CASGASDPNTEAFF. CDR3 coding DNA: TGCGCCAGCGGGGCCTCCGATCCGAACACTGAAGCTTTCTTT.

Regarding this clonotype: Since a much larger clone is just one base distant, this may be a read error. The chain employs TRBV3-1 and TRBJ1-1; D is ambiguous. The CDR3 length is 15 residues. Germline-derived CDR1 and CDR2 are LGHDT and YNNKEL (reference sequence). This chain's CDR3 is CACSQDPAADTEAFF. The CDR3 bases are TGTGCCTGCAGCCAAGACCCAGCGGCGGACACTGAAGCTTTCTTT.

The rearrangement uses TRBV29-1 and TRBJ2-2; no firm D call. The CDR3 runs 14 residues. Germline V lookup: CDR1 SQVTM, CDR2 ANQGSEA. Trimming took off 7 bases at V and 3 bases at J, with 15 bases between the two ends. CDR3 sequence reads: CSASDASDTGELFF. DNA for the CDR3: TGCAGCGCATCGGACGCTTCCGACACCGGGGAGCTGTTTTTT.

V and J are TRBV5-1 and TRBJ1-1; D is unclear. The ends were cut back, 5 bases at V and 4 bases at J, with 9 bases in the middle. The CDR3 is 12 residues long. Germline V gene sequence: CDR1 SGHRS, CDR2 YFSETQ. CDR3: CASRLKSTEAFF. The CDR3 nucleotides are TGCGCCAGCAGATTGAAGTCCACTGAAGCTTTCTTT.

This clonotype was picked up a small number of times. The rearrangement links TRBV6-1 to TRBJ2-7; the D is unclear. V lost 4 bases to trimming and J lost 0 bases, with 13 bases between them. Germline V gene sequence: CDR1 MNHNS, CDR2 SASEGT. The CDR3 is 15 amino acids. The CDR3 region is CASSGLTESSYEQYF. CDR3 nucleotides: TGTGCCAGCAGTGGCCTCACGGAGAGCTCCTACGAGCAGTACTTC.

The table lists this clonotype with many counts. The chain links TRBV4-3 to TRBJ2-5, with D possibly being TRBD1 (5 bases). The V gene's germline CDR1 is LGHNA and CDR2 YSLEER. V lost 4 bases and J lost 3, with 9 bases in between. The CDR3 extends over 13 amino acids. The chain's CDR3 is CASSPRVEETQYF. In DNA form, the CDR3 reads TGCGCCAGCAGCCCCAGGGTAGAAGAGACCCAGTACTTC.

This clonotype was found a few times. Here the CDR3 reads CASSPLPGQGSKDTQYF. In DNA form, the CDR3 reads TGTGCCAGCTCACCTCTCCCGGGACAGGGGTCCAAGGATACGCAGTATTTT. The chain is built from TRBV18 and TRBJ2-3; 10 positions match TRBD1. The J segment lost 6 bases and the V segment lost 3 bases, leaving 12 bases of the junction unmatched. CDR3 length: 17 amino acids. Looked up from germline, CDR1 is KGHSH and CDR2 is LQKENI.